This entry concerns a single TCR beta chain. Its antigen is still unknown. These data are taken from a study of shared clonotypes between healthy human individuals. CDR1 and CDR2 (germline): SEHNR, FQNEAQ (reference sequence). Trimming removed 1 base at V and 4 bases at J, with 8 bases between. This CDR3 is 15 amino acids long. Terminally differentiated effector memory CD45RA+ cells were excluded from the naive CD8 cells, which were CD45RO-negative and positively selected for CCR7. For each subset, genomic DNA was distributed in equal portions over several immunoSEQ plates. Only in-frame clones appear in the TCRdb table, and some are missing; sequencing was by immunoSEQ multiplex PCR. The repertoire holds just over 2,000,000 clones, with less than 95% as singletons. General study results and limits: Larger estimated richness was generally recorded for naive subsets relative to memory subsets. When compared with the clonotypes that were shared by all four sorted-subset donors, the non-shared clonotypes turned out to have lower generation probabilities.

The chain combines TRBV7-9 with TRBJ2-6; no definite D call. The sequenced sample was naive CD8+ T cells sorted from blood. The sequence was obtained from a man in his late teens or twenties in good health. The CDR3 DNA reads TGTGCCAGCAGCTTAGAAGGGTCCGGGGCCAACGTCCTGACTTTC. Residues: CASSLEGSGANVLTF.